Shown below are 18 T cell receptor beta chains from a single sample sequenced in a study of graft-versus-host responses after intestinal transplantation. Their target antigens are unknown. The protocol was immunoSEQ multiplex PCR, while the TCRdb copy is restricted to in-frame clones and leaves out a portion. The table includes 84,000 or so clones, roughly 89% detected once. The sequencing used unstimulated CD4+ T cells sorted from spleen or lymph node cells, collected before intestinal transplant. These receptors all come from a human donor who received an intestinal transplant.

V is TRBV7-3 and J is TRBJ2-2, with a possible D match to TRBD2 (6 bases). The CDR3 is 16 residues long. CDR1 is SGHTA, CDR2 FQGTGA, per germline. Trimming left V 1 base short and J 1 base short, with 10 bases between. The CDR3 loop is CASSLSGVGNTGELFF. The CDR3, as DNA: TGTGCCAGCAGCTTAAGCGGGGTTGGGAACACCGGGGAGCTGTTTTTT.

V and J are TRBV28 and TRBJ2-2; no definite D call. V was clipped by 6 bases and J by 1 base, with 18 bases between them. CDR3 length: 17 amino acids. In germline, CDR1 is MDHEN, CDR2 SYDVKM. CDR3 sequence: CASSHPRRKRNTGELFF. The CDR3 bases are TGTGCCAGCAGCCACCCACGTAGGAAGCGGAACACCGGGGAGCTGTTTTTT.

CDR3 in DNA: TGCGCCAGCAGTCCGGGACAGTTCAACTATGGCTACACCTTC. Translation: CASSPGQFNYGYTF. This sequence joins TRBV10-2 and TRBJ1-2, with 7 nucleotides matching TRBD1. This CDR3 is 14 amino acids long. V was clipped by 5 bases and J by 2 bases; unmatched bases: 5. Germline V gives CDR1 WSHSY, CDR2 SAAADI.

The genes are TRBV19 and TRBJ2-1, with 10 bases matching TRBD2. The CDR3 is 15 amino acids. CDR1 and CDR2 (germline): LNHDA, SQIVND (reference sequence). With 5 bases clipped from V and 4 bases from J, the junction kept 5 bases outside the gene matches. This CDR3 is CASSATSGAYNEQFF. CDR3 nucleotides: TGTGCCAGTAGTGCTACTAGCGGGGCTTACAATGAGCAGTTCTTC.

V usage is TRBV29-1 and J usage is TRBJ2-5; no firm D call. Germline V CDR1 and CDR2: SQVTM, ANQGSEA. The CDR3 sequence is 12 residues long. The V and J ends lost 5 bases and 5 bases respectively, with 12 bases between them. The CDR3 sequence is CSVMERRETQYF. DNA for the CDR3: TGCAGCGTTATGGAGAGGCGGGAGACCCAGTACTTC.

V and J are TRBV7-8 and TRBJ2-5; 9 bases fit TRBD1. The CDR3 contains 14 residues. Germline assignment: CDR1 SGHVS and CDR2 FQNEAQ. Germline trimming cut 7 bases from V and 1 base from J; bases unmatched to any gene: 4. The CDR3 nucleotides are TGTGCCAGCACACGGGACAGGGTCCAAGAGACCCAGTACTTC. Its translation is CASTRDRVQETQYF. Filled out from reference TRBV7-8 and TRBJ2-5, the complete variable domain reads GAGVSQSPRYKVAKRGQDVALRCDPISGHVSLFWYQQALGQGPEFLTYFQNEAQLDKSGLPSDRFFAERPEGSVSTLKIQRTQQEDSAVYLCASTRDRVQETQYFGPGTRLLVL.

The V call is TRBV27, the J call TRBJ2-2; TRBD2 agrees at 14 bases. This CDR3 region has 17 residues. The V and J ends lost 0 bases and 5 bases, in that order; junction bases with no gene match: 2. Per germline, CDR1 MNHEY and CDR2 SMNVEV (reference sequence). The DNA of the CDR3 is TGTGCCAGCAGTTTATCGAGACTAGCGGGAGGGACCGGGGAGCTGTTTTTT. Translated, it gives CASSLSRLAGGTGELFF.

J is TRBJ2-7 and V is TRBV18, with D possibly being TRBD2 (7 bases). The CDR3 consists of 15 residues. Germline CDR1 and CDR2: KGHSH and LQKENI. V lost 6 bases to trimming and J lost 6 bases, with 21 bases between them. The CDR3 is CASSRPTGRVSEQYF. CDR3 DNA: TGTGCCAGCTCTCGTCCAACAGGGAGGGTTAGCGAGCAGTACTTC.

The rearrangement uses TRBV6-1 and TRBJ2-4; unclear D gene. Germline CDR1 reads MNHNS; CDR2 reads SASEGT. Between the trimmed V and J ends, which lost 4 bases and 0 bases, there was a span of 13 bases. The CDR3 runs to 16 residues. The CDR3 nucleotides are TGTGCCAGCAGTGGGCGCAGAATGATAGCCAAAAACATTCAGTACTTC. Its translation: CASSGRRMIAKNIQYF.

The V call is TRBV6-1, the J call TRBJ1-2; no clear D gene. The V end lost 6 bases, the J end lost 8 bases, and 10 bases lay between the germline ends. The CDR3 covers 11 residues. CDR1 is MNHNS and CDR2 is SASEGT in the germline V gene. CDR3 DNA sequence: TGTGCCAGCAGCAGACATCTCGGCTACACCTTC. Its translation: CASSRHLGYTF.

The rearrangement uses TRBV7-6 and TRBJ1-3, with a tentative D call TRBD1 (5 bases). This CDR3 region has 17 residues. The V end was cut by 1 base, the J end by 0 bases, with 13 bases between. The germline gives CDR1 SGHVS, CDR2 FNYEAQ. The CDR3 nucleotides are TGTGCCAGCAGCTTAGGCGGGGCAGGCAGCTCTGGAAACACCATATATTTT. Amino acids: CASSLGGAGSSGNTIYF.

J is TRBJ1-5 and V is TRBV6-1; D is uncertain. The V and J ends lost 6 bases and 6 bases respectively, with 12 bases between them. CDR1 and CDR2 (germline): MNHNS, SASEGT. The CDR3 contains 13 residues. The CDR3 sequence is CASRPPGGQPQHF. CDR3 coding DNA: TGTGCCAGCAGGCCCCCGGGCGGTCAGCCCCAGCATTTT.

The V and J genes are TRBV27 and TRBJ2-1; TRBD1 aligns across 7 bases. The CDR3 totals 16 residues. J was trimmed by 4 bases and V by 4 bases; bases with no gene match: 10. The germline gives CDR1 MNHEY, CDR2 SMNVEV (reference sequence). The CDR3 DNA sequence: TGTGCCAGCAGTTCACAGGGACAGAAAACGTACAATGAGCAGTTCTTC. Translated: CASSSQGQKTYNEQFF.

In this sample, this clone turned up a few times. The chain recombines TRBV2 with TRBJ1-5; TRBD1 might be the D (5 bases). Trimming pared 3 bases from V and 2 bases from J, leaving 8 bases between. This CDR3 contains 14 residues. Looked up from germline, CDR1 is SNHLY and CDR2 is FYNNEI. CDR3 bases: TGTGCCAGCAGTGAGGGGGGTGGCAATCAGCCCCAGCATTTT. Translating gives CASSEGGGNQPQHF.

This clone occurred once. V and J are TRBV2 and TRBJ1-4; 7 bases map to TRBD1. This CDR3 spans 16 amino acids. J lost 11 bases, V lost 6 bases, and 18 bases had no gene match. The germline CDR1 and CDR2 sequences are SNHLY and FYNNEI. The CDR3 sequence is CASRGVAGTESKKLFF. Written as DNA, the CDR3 is TGTGCCAGCAGGGGGGTTGCCGGGACAGAATCTAAGAAACTGTTTTTT. The whole variable domain, filled in from reference TRBV2 and TRBJ1-4, reads EPEVTQTPSHQVTQMGQEVILRCVPISNHLYFYWYRQILGQKVEFLVSFYNNEISEKSEIFDDQFSVERPDGSNFTLKIRSTKLEDSAMYFCASRGVAGTESKKLFFGSGTQLSVL.

The chain links TRBV30 to TRBJ2-1; 7 bases align to TRBD2. The CDR3 contains 17 residues. The ends lost 0 bases at V and 7 bases at J; junction bases unmatched: 15. CDR1 is GTSNPN and CDR2 is SVGIG in the germline V gene (reference sequence). CDR3 coding DNA: TGTGCCTGGAGTGTACGGCCTTCCAGCGGGGCCCCTAATGAGCAGTTCTTC. Protein sequence: CAWSVRPSSGAPNEQFF.

The chain employs TRBV30 and TRBJ1-2, with D unclear. The CDR3 contains 16 residues. CDR1 and CDR2 (germline): GTSNPN, SVGIG (reference sequence). V was cut by 3 bases and J by 3 bases, with 20 bases left in between. The CDR3 spells CAWSDDNGPPHYGYTF. Here the CDR3 DNA reads TGTGCCTGGAGCGATGATAACGGGCCTCCCCACTATGGCTACACCTTC.

The chain has TRBV6-5 and TRBJ2-1; 10 bases agree with TRBD1. In germline, CDR1 is MNHEY, CDR2 SVGAGI. The CDR3 has 15 residues. J lost 6 bases, V lost 6 bases, and 8 bases had no gene match. In DNA form, the CDR3 reads TGTGCCAGCAGACCCGACAGGGGGCGCCTCAATGAGCAGTTCTTC. It is translated as CASRPDRGRLNEQFF.